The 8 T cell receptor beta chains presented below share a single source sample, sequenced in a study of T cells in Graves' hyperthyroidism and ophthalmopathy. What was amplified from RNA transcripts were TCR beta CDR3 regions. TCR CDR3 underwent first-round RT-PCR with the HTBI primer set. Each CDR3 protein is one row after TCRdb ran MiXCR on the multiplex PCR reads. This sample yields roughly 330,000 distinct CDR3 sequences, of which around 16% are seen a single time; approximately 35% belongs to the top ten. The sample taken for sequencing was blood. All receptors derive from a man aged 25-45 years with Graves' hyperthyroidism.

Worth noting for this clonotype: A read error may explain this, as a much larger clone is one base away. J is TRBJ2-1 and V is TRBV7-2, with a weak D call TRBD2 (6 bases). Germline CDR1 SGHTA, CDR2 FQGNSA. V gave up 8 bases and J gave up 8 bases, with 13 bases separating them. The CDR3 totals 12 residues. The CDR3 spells CASCPGVDEQFF. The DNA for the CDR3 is TGTGCCAGCTGTCCGGGGGTAGATGAGCAGTTCTTC.

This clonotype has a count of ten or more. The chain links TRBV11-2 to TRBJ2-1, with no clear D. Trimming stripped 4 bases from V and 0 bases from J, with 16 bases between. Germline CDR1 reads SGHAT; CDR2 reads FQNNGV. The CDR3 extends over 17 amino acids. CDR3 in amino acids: CASSSPGRADSYNEQFF. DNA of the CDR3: TGTGCCAGCAGCTCCCCCGGCCGGGCTGACTCCTACAATGAGCAGTTCTTC.

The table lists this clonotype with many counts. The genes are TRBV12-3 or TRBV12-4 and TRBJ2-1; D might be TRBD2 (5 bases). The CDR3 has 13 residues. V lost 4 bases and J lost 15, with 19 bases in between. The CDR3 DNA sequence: TGTGCCAGCAGTTCCTGGATGGACTCTTTCCCGTTCTTC. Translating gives CASSSWMDSFPFF.

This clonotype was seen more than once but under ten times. The CDR3 DNA reads TGTGCCAGCAGCGTAAAAGGGGGTAAGACGCAGTATTTT. Translation gives CASSVKGGKTQYF. The chain is built from TRBV9 and TRBJ2-3, with D perhaps TRBD1 (6 bases). This CDR3 has 13 amino acids. Between the trimmed V and J ends, which lost 1 base and 9 bases, there was a span of 12 bases. The V gene's germline CDR1 is SGDLS and CDR2 YYNGEE. Full variable domain (outside the CDR3, taken from reference TRBV9 and TRBJ2-3): DSGVTQTPKHLITATGQRVTLRCSPRSGDLSVYWYQQSLDQGLQFLIQYYNGEERAKGNILERFSAQQFPDLHSELNLSSLELGDSALYFCASSVKGGKTQYFGPGTRLTVL.

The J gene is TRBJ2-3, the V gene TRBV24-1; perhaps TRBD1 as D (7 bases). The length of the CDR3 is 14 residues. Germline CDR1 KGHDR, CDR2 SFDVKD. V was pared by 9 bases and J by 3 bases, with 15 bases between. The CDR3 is CATGGDSITDTQYF. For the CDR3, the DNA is TGTGCCACCGGCGGGGACAGCATAACAGATACGCAGTATTTT.

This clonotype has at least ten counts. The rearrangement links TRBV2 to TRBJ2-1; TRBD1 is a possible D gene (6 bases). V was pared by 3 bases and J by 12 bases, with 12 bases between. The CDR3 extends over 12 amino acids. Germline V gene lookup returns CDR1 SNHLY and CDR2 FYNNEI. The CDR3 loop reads CASSEVAGVQFF. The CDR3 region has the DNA TGTGCCAGCAGTGAGGTGGCAGGGGTGCAGTTCTTC. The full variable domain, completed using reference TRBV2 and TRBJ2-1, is EPEVTQTPSHQVTQMGQEVILRCVPISNHLYFYWYRQILGQKVEFLVSFYNNEISEKSEIFDDQFSVERPDGSNFTLKIRSTKLEDSAMYFCASSEVAGVQFFGPGTRLTVL.

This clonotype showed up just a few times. CDR3 sequence: CASSQDRPMNTEAFF. As DNA, the CDR3 is TGTGCCAGCAGCCAAGATCGGCCGATGAACACTGAAGCTTTCTTT. This chain uses TRBV14 with TRBJ1-1; D gene uncertain. The germline V gene encodes CDR1 SGHDN and CDR2 FVKESK. The CDR3 contains 15 residues. The V gene lost 0 bases and the J gene lost 0 bases, with 8 bases spanning the gap.

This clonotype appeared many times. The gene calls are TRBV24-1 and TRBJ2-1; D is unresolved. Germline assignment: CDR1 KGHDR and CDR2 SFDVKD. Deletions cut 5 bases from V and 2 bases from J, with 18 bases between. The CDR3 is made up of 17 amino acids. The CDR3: CATSGSYPVGPYNEQFF. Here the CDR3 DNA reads TGTGCCACCAGTGGTTCCTACCCGGTCGGACCCTACAATGAGCAGTTCTTC.